This T cell receptor (beta chain) was identified during a study of shared clonotypes between healthy human individuals. Study-level background: There were three CD4 naive, three CD4 memory, two CD8 naive and one CD8 memory plates per donor.

Each CD8 memory set brought CD45RO+ cells together with CCR7-negative CD45RA+ TemRA cells. Some clones are missing from TCRdb's copy, which holds only in-frame ones; the method was immunoSEQ multiplex PCR. The sample holds roughly 700,000 clones; 90% are singletons and the top ten take 34%. The CDR3 sequence is 14 residues long. The V end was cut by 4 bases, the J end by 2 bases, with 14 bases between. Germline V lookup: CDR1 SQVTM, CDR2 ANQGSEA. The sequence was obtained from a man younger than 30 in good health. Some clones in this sample may be carry-over from other donors' samples. The V gene is TRBV29-1, the J gene TRBJ2-5; D is unresolved. The sequenced sample was memory CD8+ T cells from PBMCs. The subset is: CD45RO+ cells pooled with CCR7-negative TemRA cells. The CDR3 loop reads CSVVWPALQETQYF. In nucleotides, the CDR3 is TGCAGCGTTGTCTGGCCAGCCCTACAAGAGACCCAGTACTTC.